Below, 8 T cell receptor beta chains from the same sample are listed, as sequenced in a study of T cell responses to AZD1222 COVID-19 vaccine. Sequenced by immunoSEQ multiplex PCR; TCRdb stores in-frame clones only, minus some. Of about 120,000 clones detected, around 87% appear once; the ten largest clones hold around 10%. The specimen comprised peripheral blood, sampled on day 0 of AZD1222 vaccination. The receptors originated from an adult in good health.

The J gene is TRBJ2-5, the V gene TRBV24-1, with D possibly being TRBD1 (5 bases). V was trimmed by 2 bases and J by 8 bases, leaving 14 bases between them. Germline values: CDR1 KGHDR, CDR2 SFDVKD. This CDR3 contains 14 residues. This chain's CDR3 is CATSDSGAPPTQYF. CDR3 DNA: TGTGCCACCAGTGATTCTGGGGCCCCACCTACCCAGTACTTC.

This clone was seen a handful of times. The gene calls are TRBV19 and TRBJ1-2; D gene unclear. The germline V gene has CDR1 LNHDA and CDR2 SQIVND (reference sequence). This CDR3 is built from 14 residues. Trimming left V 0 bases short and J 7 bases short, with 12 bases between. CDR3 region: CASSIDPRWGGYTF. Written as DNA, the CDR3 is TGTGCCAGTAGTATAGATCCCCGGTGGGGTGGCTACACCTTC.

J is TRBJ2-7 and V is TRBV5-4; D is ambiguous. There are 15 residues in the CDR3. V was trimmed by 1 base and J by 5 bases, leaving 16 bases between them. The germline CDR1 and CDR2 sequences are SGHNT and YYREEE (reference sequence). The CDR3 reads CASSLIGPSNHEQYF. DNA for the CDR3: TGTGCCAGCAGCTTGATAGGACCCTCGAACCACGAGCAGTACTTC.

The chain has TRBV28 and TRBJ2-7, with D possibly matching TRBD1 (6 bases). With 2 bases removed from V and 3 bases from J, the gap between germline ends came to 14 bases. The CDR3 contains 15 residues. The germline V gene encodes CDR1 MDHEN and CDR2 SYDVKM. CDR3: CASSLVGDTHYEQYF. The CDR3 bases are TGTGCCAGCAGTTTAGTAGGGGACACCCACTACGAGCAGTACTTC.

The J gene is TRBJ1-2, the V gene TRBV6-5; possible D gene TRBD1, 5 bases. The CDR3 has 14 amino acids. Trimming took 5 bases from V and 6 from J, leaving 16 bases between them. The germline gives CDR1 MNHEY, CDR2 SVGAGI. The CDR3 DNA is TGTGCCAGCAGTCGACAGTTAGGTTTTGATGGCTACACCTTC. It codes for CASSRQLGFDGYTF.

The rearrangement uses TRBV24-1 and TRBJ1-2; D is unclear. Trimming left V 0 bases short and J 6 bases short, with 4 bases between. CDR1 and CDR2 from the germline V gene are KGHDR and SFDVKD. This CDR3 has 12 amino acids. This chain's CDR3 is CATSDLGDGYTF. The CDR3 DNA reads as TGTGCCACCAGTGATTTGGGGGATGGCTACACCTTC.

The chain recombines TRBV20-1 with TRBJ2-1, with a tentative D call TRBD2 (6 bases). In germline, CDR1 is DFQATT, CDR2 SNEGSKA (reference sequence). The CDR3 is 13 residues long. With 3 bases removed from V and 4 bases from J, the gap between germline ends came to 10 bases. The CDR3 DNA sequence: TGCAGTGCTAGTATCGCGGGATACAATGAGCAGTTCTTC. Its translation is CSASIAGYNEQFF.

This clone is a singleton in its sample. V usage is TRBV5-1 and J usage is TRBJ2-5, with 7 bases aligning to TRBD2. The CDR3 totals 14 residues. Germline V gene lookup returns CDR1 SGHRS and CDR2 YFSETQ. J was trimmed by 5 bases and V by 4 bases; bases with no gene match: 8. The CDR3 DNA is TGCGCCAGCAGCCCGGGCCCGCGGGAGGAGACCCAGTACTTC. Encoded protein: CASSPGPREETQYF. Looking up the rest from reference TRBV5-1 and TRBJ2-5 gives the full variable domain: KAGVTQTPRYLIKTRGQQVTLSCSPISGHRSVSWYQQTPGQGLQFLFEYFSETQRNKGNFPGRFSGRQFSNSRSEMNVSTLELGDSALYLCASSPGPREETQYFGPGTRLLVL.